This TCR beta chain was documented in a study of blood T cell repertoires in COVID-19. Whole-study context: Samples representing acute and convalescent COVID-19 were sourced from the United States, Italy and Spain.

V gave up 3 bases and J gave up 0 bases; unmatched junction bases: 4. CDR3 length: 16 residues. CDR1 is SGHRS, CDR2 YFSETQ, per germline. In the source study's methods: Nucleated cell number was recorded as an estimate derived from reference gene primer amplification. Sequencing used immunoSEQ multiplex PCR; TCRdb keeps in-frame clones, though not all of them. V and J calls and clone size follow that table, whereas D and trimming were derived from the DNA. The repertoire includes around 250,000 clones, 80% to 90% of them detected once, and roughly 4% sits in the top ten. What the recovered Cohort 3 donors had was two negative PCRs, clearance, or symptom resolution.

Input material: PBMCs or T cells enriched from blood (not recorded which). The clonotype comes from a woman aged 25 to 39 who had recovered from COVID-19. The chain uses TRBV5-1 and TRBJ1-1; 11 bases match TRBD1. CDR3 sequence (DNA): TGCGCCAGCAGCTGGGGGACAGGGGGGATGAACACTGAAGCTTTCTTT. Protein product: CASSWGTGGMNTEAFF.